This T cell receptor (beta chain) was retrieved from a study of identical twins. General study points: Out-of-frame alpha sequences common to twins were enriched for low generation probability. Abundant beta clonotypes from cord blood had fewer insertions, unlike memory repertoires, which showed none. These conclusions were based on statistical analysis (cross-sectional, not following the same donors).

Via MiXCR, TCRdb re-called the 5' RACE reads, giving one row per CDR3 protein. The data show 700,000 to 950,000 distinct CDR3 sequences, 9% to 15% seen once. The CDR3 is 17 amino acids. Trimming cost V 6 bases and J 6 bases; bases outside gene matches: 11. Germline V gives CDR1 MNHEY, CDR2 SMNVEV (reference sequence). A remark on this clonotype: Its cognate antigen is unknown.

The data were also submitted as part of a second study, on yellow fever vaccine responses in identical twins.

The chain combines TRBV27 with TRBJ2-3, with 14 bases matching TRBD2. Sequencing was carried out using PBMCs. The origin of this receptor is a young woman in good health. CDR3 region: CASSRGLAGGHTDTQYF. The CDR3 DNA sequence: TGTGCCAGCAGCCGAGGACTAGCGGGGGGCCACACGGATACGCAGTATTTT.